These T cell receptor beta chains were read from a single sample in a study of PD-1 blockade in classical Hodgkin lymphoma. Clones were sequenced by immunoSEQ multiplex PCR, and TCRdb holds only the in-frame ones, with some missing. Of over 10,000 clones detected, 85% to 90% appear once; the ten largest clones hold 0.8% to 1%. This material consisted of CD4+ T cells from blood, taken before the fourth cycle of nivolumab. The receptors were gathered from a human donor with classical Hodgkin lymphoma. Both conserved end residues are part of each CDR3. The D gene is left open where the match is weak. Some rows mark clone size as missing; the rest say once, few, many or name a class of expanded clone.

TGTGCCTGGAATGGGGACGCCAATGAAAAACTGTTTTTT	CAWNGDANEKLFF	NA	NA	TRBV30	TRBJ1-4
TGTGCCAGCAGGAGATCGGCAGATACGCAGTATTTT	CASRRSADTQYF	NA	NA	TRBV2	TRBJ2-3
TGTGCCAGCAGCCCGTCCAGGGGTTCTGCTGAAGCTTTCTTT	CASSPSRGSAEAFF	NA	NA	TRBV7-9	TRBJ1-1
TGTGCCAGCAGTAAAGGGACAGGGGTTATGAACACCGGGGAGCTGTTTTTT	CASSKGTGVMNTGELFF	TRBD1	few	TRBV6-1	TRBJ2-2
TGCAGCGTTGAAGATGTTTTCGGCCGGGAAGCTTTCTTT	CSVEDVFGREAFF	NA	NA	TRBV29-1	TRBJ1-1
TGCAGCGTTGAACACAGGCCGAACACTGAAGCTTTCTTT	CSVEHRPNTEAFF	NA	NA	TRBV29-1	TRBJ1-1
TGTGCCAGTAGTATTCGGCCAGCTGAAGCTTTCTTT	CASSIRPAEAFF	NA	NA	TRBV19	TRBJ1-1
TGTGCCAGCAGTTCCCTATCAAAAAGCTACGAGCAGTACTTC	CASSSLSKSYEQYF	NA	NA	TRBV6-5	TRBJ2-7
TGCGCCAGCAGCTTGGGGATGGGGACAGTCAACACCGGGGAGCTGTTTTTT	CASSLGMGTVNTGELFF	TRBD1	medium-sized	TRBV5-1	TRBJ2-2
TGTGCCAGCACCTCTACTAACACCGGGGAGCTGTTTTTT	CASTSTNTGELFF	NA	once	TRBV5-4	TRBJ2-2
TGTGCCAGCAGTCAGGGCACTGAAGCTTTCTTT	CASSQGTEAFF	NA	NA	TRBV6-5	TRBJ1-1
TGCGCCAGCAGCTTGGCCGGGACAGAGACAGATACGCAGTATTTT	CASSLAGTETDTQYF	TRBD1	few	TRBV5-1	TRBJ2-3
TGCGCCAGCAGCTTAGCGGGGGGCTGGAATGAGCAGTTCTTC	CASSLAGGWNEQFF	TRBD2	once	TRBV5-1	TRBJ2-1
TGCGCCAGCAGGGATGACCAGGGACTAGCGGGATACGAGCAGTACTTC	CASRDDQGLAGYEQYF	TRBD2	NA	TRBV5-1	TRBJ2-7
TGTGCCAGCAGCCAGACTAGCGGGGTCGCAGATACGCAGTATTTT	CASSQTSGVADTQYF	TRBD2	NA	TRBV6-6	TRBJ2-3
TGTGCCAGCAGCCCCCGGGACAGGCTCCTTGGCTACACCTTC	CASSPRDRLLGYTF	TRBD1	NA	TRBV7-2	TRBJ1-2